A single sample is the source of the 14 T cell receptor beta chains below, sequenced in a study of blood T cell repertoires in COVID-19. Repertoires were generated with immunoSEQ multiplex PCR, while TCRdb's copy carries only in-frame clones and drops some. The table includes some 200,000 clones, approximately 84% detected once. The sequenced sample consisted of peripheral blood. The receptors derive from a woman between 25 and 40 years old who had recovered from COVID-19.

The chain recombines TRBV28 with TRBJ1-5, with a possible D match to TRBD1 (5 bases). This CDR3 is 14 amino acids long. Germline loops: CDR1 MDHEN, CDR2 SYDVKM. V gave up 5 bases and J gave up 2 bases, with 10 bases separating them. CDR3 in amino acids: CASSLGGGNQPQHF. The DNA of the CDR3 is TGTGCCAGCAGTCTGGGGGGGGGCAATCAGCCCCAGCATTTT.

The rearrangement uses TRBV28 and TRBJ2-7; D ambiguous. Germline V gene sequence: CDR1 MDHEN, CDR2 SYDVKM. The CDR3 runs to 14 residues. The V and J ends lost 4 bases and 0 bases respectively, with 10 bases between them. The CDR3 DNA follows: TGTGCCAGCAGTTACATACAGAGCTCCTACGAGCAGTACTTC. It is translated as CASSYIQSSYEQYF.

The chain is built from TRBV28 and TRBJ2-7, with TRBD1 matching 8 bases. The CDR3 totals 13 residues. Looked up from germline, CDR1 is MDHEN and CDR2 is SYDVKM. With V trimmed by 7 bases and J by 1 base, 3 bases remained unmatched. The CDR3 reads CASIQGASYEQYF. CDR3 bases: TGTGCCAGCATTCAGGGGGCATCCTACGAGCAGTACTTC.

V and J are TRBV4-1 and TRBJ2-7; TRBD2 aligns across 7 bases. The CDR3 has 17 residues. CDR1 is MGHRA, CDR2 YSYEKL, per germline. Unmatched junction bases numbered 8, after V lost 0 bases and J lost 0 bases. Here the CDR3 DNA reads TGCGCCAGCAGCCAAGATTGGGCGGCGGGGGTCTCCTACGAGCAGTACTTC. This translates into CASSQDWAAGVSYEQYF.

The rearrangement links TRBV24-1 to TRBJ1-4, with D unresolved. This CDR3 contains 19 residues. V lost 5 bases to trimming and J lost 10 bases, with 31 bases between them. The V gene's germline CDR1 is KGHDR and CDR2 SFDVKD. In nucleotides, the CDR3 is TGTGCCACCAGTGTACCCCACCCTCTGCAGGCCTCTCGTGGTGGAAAACTGTTTTTT. Its translation: CATSVPHPLQASRGGKLFF.

In DNA, the CDR3 is TGTGCCAGCTCACCGAGCTACGGGAGCACCGGGGAGCTGTTTTTT. Protein sequence: CASSPSYGSTGELFF. The chain uses TRBV18 and TRBJ2-2, with a weak D call TRBD2 (6 bases). The CDR3 loop spans 15 amino acids. Per the germline V gene, CDR1 is KGHSH and CDR2 is LQKENI. V was clipped by 3 bases and J by 4 bases, with 12 bases between them.

The chain employs TRBV14 and TRBJ2-3; 7 nucleotides agree with TRBD2. Per germline, CDR1 SGHDN and CDR2 FVKESK. The CDR3 length is 16 residues. J gave up 6 bases and V 2 bases, and 11 bases lay outside the gene matches. CDR3 DNA: TGTGCCAGCAGCCAATTCTCGGGAGGTGCGGAGGATACGCAGTATTTT. Protein: CASSQFSGGAEDTQYF.

The chain combines TRBV29-1 with TRBJ2-1; 9 bases match TRBD1. The CDR3 is 14 residues long. Germline CDR1 is SQVTM and CDR2 is ANQGSEA. V trimming: 4 bases; J trimming: 10 bases; junction bases outside the gene matches: 11. This chain's CDR3 is CSVVSRTGVREQFF. In DNA form, the CDR3 reads TGCAGCGTTGTCTCCCGGACAGGGGTACGGGAGCAGTTCTTC.

V and J are TRBV28 and TRBJ1-3; no reliable D call. CDR1 and CDR2 from the germline V gene are MDHEN and SYDVKM. V was clipped by 8 bases and J by 0 bases, with 11 bases between them. This CDR3 comprises 14 residues. CDR3 coding DNA: TGTGCCAGCTTTTTGAGGGACTCTGGAAACACCATATATTTT. Its protein is CASFLRDSGNTIYF.

The rearrangement uses TRBV25-1 and TRBJ2-7, with TRBD1 matching 7 bases. Per germline, CDR1 MGHDK and CDR2 SYGVNS. The length of the CDR3 is 11 residues. The junction had 1 base not matched to a gene; V was cut back by 5 bases and J by 6 bases. The CDR3 DNA follows: TGTGCCAGCAGTAACAGGGGCGAGCAGTACTTC. Its protein product is CASSNRGEQYF.

The V call is TRBV7-9, the J call TRBJ1-2; 7 bases are shared with TRBD1. CDR3 length: 14 amino acids. The J segment lost 4 bases and the V segment lost 2 bases, leaving 4 bases of the junction unmatched. The germline V gene encodes CDR1 SEHNR and CDR2 FQNEAQ (reference sequence). CDR3 loop: CASSLHGTVYGYTF. As DNA, the CDR3 is TGTGCCAGCAGCTTACACGGGACAGTCTATGGCTACACCTTC.

The genes are TRBV5-1 and TRBJ1-5; 9 nucleotides align to TRBD1. Germline CDR1 reads SGHRS; CDR2 reads YFSETQ. CDR3 length: 15 residues. Trimming at V came to 4 bases and at J to 7 bases, leaving 9 bases not matched to a gene. The CDR3 region is CASSRTGDNYQPQHF. CDR3 sequence (DNA): TGCGCCAGCAGCAGGACAGGGGATAATTACCAGCCCCAGCATTTT.

The chain recombines TRBV5-1 with TRBJ1-6; 8 bases are a match to TRBD1. V lost 3 bases to trimming and J lost 7 bases; unmatched junction nucleotides: 6. Germline V gene sequence: CDR1 SGHRS, CDR2 YFSETQ. This CDR3 contains 15 residues. CDR3 bases: TGCGCCAGCAGCTCCGGACAGGGCGGCAATTCACCCCTCCACTTT. Encoded protein: CASSSGQGGNSPLHF.

The V call is TRBV13, the J call TRBJ2-5; 14 bases fit TRBD2. Germline CDR1 is PRHDT and CDR2 is FYEKMQ (reference sequence). The CDR3 has 17 residues. V dropped 2 bases and J dropped 0; count of bases not matched to a gene: 2. Here the CDR3 DNA reads TGTGCCAGCAGCTTACGACTAGCGGGAGGGAACCAAGAGACCCAGTACTTC. Amino acid sequence: CASSLRLAGGNQETQYF. Full variable domain (remainder filled in from reference TRBV13 and TRBJ2-5): AAGVIQSPRHLIKEKRETATLKCYPIPRHDTVYWYQQGPGQDPQFLISFYEKMQSDKGSIPDRFSAQQFSDYHSELNMSSLELGDSALYFCASSLRLAGGNQETQYFGPGTRLLVL.